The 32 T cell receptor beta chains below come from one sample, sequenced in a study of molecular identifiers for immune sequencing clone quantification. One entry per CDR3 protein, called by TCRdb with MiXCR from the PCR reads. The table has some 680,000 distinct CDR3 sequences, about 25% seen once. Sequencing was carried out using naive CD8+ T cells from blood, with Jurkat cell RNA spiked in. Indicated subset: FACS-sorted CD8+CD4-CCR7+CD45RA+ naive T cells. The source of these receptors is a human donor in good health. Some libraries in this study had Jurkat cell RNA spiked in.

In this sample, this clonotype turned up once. The CDR3 DNA reads as TGTGCTAGTGGTCAGGCCGGCAATGAGCAGTTCTTC. The encoded protein is CASGQAGNEQFF. This chain uses TRBV12-5 with TRBJ2-1; D is unresolved. Trimming removed 5 bases at V and 6 bases at J, with 8 bases between. This CDR3 has 12 amino acids. The germline V gene has CDR1 LGHNT and CDR2 FRNRAP. The whole variable domain, remainder taken from reference TRBV12-5 and TRBJ2-1, is DARVTQTPRHKVTEMGQEVTMRCQPILGHNTVFWYRQTMMQGLELLAYFRNRAPLDDSGMPKDRFSAEMPDATLATLKIQPSEPRDSAVYFCASGQAGNEQFFGPGTRLTVL.

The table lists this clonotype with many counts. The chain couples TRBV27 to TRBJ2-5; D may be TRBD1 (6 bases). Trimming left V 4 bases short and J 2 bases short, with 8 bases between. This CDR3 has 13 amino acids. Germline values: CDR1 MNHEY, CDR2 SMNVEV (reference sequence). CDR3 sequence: CASSYQGQETQYF. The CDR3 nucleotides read TGTGCCAGCAGTTACCAGGGGCAAGAGACCCAGTACTTC.

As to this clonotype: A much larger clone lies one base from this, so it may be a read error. The CDR3 region is CVSSSPVEKLFF. As DNA, the CDR3 is TGTGTCAGCAGCTCACCAGTCGAAAAACTGTTTTTT. The V and J genes are TRBV7-9 and TRBJ1-4; D remains unclear. CDR1 is SEHNR and CDR2 is FQNEAQ in the germline V gene (reference sequence). The CDR3 consists of 12 residues.

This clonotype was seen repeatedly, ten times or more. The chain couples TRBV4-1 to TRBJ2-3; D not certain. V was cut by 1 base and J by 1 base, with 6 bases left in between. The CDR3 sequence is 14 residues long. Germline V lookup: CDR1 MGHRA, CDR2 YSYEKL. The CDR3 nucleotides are TGCGCCAGCAGCCAAGTCCCAGGCACAGATACGCAGTATTTT. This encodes CASSQVPGTDTQYF.

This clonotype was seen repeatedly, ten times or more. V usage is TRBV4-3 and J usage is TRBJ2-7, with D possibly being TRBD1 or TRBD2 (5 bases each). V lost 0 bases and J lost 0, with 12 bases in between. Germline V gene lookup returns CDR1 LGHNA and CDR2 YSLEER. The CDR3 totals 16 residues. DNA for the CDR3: TGCGCCAGCAGCCAAGATGAGGGGACCAGCTCCTACGAGCAGTACTTC. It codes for CASSQDEGTSSYEQYF.

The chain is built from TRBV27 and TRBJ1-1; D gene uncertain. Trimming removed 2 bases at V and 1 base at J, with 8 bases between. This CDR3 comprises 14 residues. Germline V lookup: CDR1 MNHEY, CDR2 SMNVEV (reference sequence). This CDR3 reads CASSLNGPNTEAFF. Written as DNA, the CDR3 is TGTGCCAGCAGTTTAAACGGACCGAACACTGAAGCTTTCTTT.

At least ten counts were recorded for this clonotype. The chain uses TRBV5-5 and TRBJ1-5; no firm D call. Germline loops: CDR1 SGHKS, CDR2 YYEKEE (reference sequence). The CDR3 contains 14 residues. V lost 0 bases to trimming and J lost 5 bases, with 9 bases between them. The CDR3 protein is CASSLAGEYQPQHF. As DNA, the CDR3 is TGTGCCAGCAGCTTGGCGGGAGAGTATCAGCCCCAGCATTTT.

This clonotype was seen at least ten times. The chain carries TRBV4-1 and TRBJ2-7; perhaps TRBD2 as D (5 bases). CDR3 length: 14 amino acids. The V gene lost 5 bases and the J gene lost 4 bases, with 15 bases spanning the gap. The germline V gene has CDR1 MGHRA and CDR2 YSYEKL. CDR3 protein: CASSEVARRYEQYF. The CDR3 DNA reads TGCGCCAGCAGCGAGGTTGCGAGGAGGTACGAGCAGTACTTC.

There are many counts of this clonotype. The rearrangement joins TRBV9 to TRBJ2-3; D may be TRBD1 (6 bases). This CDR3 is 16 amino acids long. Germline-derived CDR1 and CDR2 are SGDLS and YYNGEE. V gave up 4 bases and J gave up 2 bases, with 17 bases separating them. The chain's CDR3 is CASSPWQGRPTDTQYF. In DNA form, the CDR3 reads TGTGCCAGCAGCCCGTGGCAGGGGCGACCCACAGATACGCAGTATTTT.

In DNA, the CDR3 is TGTGCCAGCAGCCCTCAGGGACAGGGGGCTAATGAGCAGTTCTTC. This encodes CASSPQGQGANEQFF. This chain uses TRBV7-9 with TRBJ2-1; 12 nucleotides line up with TRBD1. This CDR3 has 15 amino acids. The J segment lost 7 bases and the V segment lost 5 bases, leaving 6 bases of the junction unmatched. Germline CDR1 is SEHNR and CDR2 is FQNEAQ (reference sequence).

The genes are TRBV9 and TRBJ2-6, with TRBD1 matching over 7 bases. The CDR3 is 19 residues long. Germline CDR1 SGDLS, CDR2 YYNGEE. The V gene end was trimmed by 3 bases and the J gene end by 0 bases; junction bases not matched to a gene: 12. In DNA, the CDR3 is TGTGCCAGCAGCGCCCGCCGGGACAGCGGCCACTCTGGGGCCAACGTCCTGACTTTC. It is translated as CASSARRDSGHSGANVLTF.

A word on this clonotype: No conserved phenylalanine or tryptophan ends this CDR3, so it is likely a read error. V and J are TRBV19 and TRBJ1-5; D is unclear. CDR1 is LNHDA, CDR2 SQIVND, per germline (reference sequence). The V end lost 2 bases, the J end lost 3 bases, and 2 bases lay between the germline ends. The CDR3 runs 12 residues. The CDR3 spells CASSIINQPQHS. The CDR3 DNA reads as TGTGCCAGTAGTATAATCAATCAGCCCCAGCATTCT.

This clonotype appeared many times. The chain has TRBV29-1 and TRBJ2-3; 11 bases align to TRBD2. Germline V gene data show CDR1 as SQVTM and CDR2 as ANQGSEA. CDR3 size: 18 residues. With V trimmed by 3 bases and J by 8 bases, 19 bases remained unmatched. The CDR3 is CSVDGQGLAGGQYGTQYF. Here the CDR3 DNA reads TGCAGCGTTGACGGGCAGGGGTTAGCGGGAGGGCAATACGGTACGCAGTATTTT.

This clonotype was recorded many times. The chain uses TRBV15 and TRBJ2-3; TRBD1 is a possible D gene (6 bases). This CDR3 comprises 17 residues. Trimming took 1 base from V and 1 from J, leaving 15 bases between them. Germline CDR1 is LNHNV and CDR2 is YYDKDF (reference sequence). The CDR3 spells CATSRGPRGSGTDTQYF. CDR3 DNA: TGTGCCACCAGCAGAGGTCCGAGGGGGAGCGGCACAGATACGCAGTATTTT.

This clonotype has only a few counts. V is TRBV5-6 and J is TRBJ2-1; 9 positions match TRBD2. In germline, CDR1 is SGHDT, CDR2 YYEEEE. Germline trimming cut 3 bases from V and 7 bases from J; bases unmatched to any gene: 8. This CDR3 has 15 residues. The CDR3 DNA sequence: TGTGCCAGCAGCTCACCCTGGCGGGAGGGGAATGAGCAGTTCTTC. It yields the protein CASSSPWREGNEQFF.

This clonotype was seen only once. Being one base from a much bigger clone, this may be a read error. This CDR3 is CAWSGLLGGELFF. CDR3 sequence (DNA): TGTGCCTGGAGTGGCCTCCTAGGCGGGGAGCTGTTTTTT. The chain joins TRBV30 to TRBJ2-2; D gene unclear. This CDR3 has 13 residues. Germline V gene lookup returns CDR1 GTSNPN and CDR2 SVGIG (reference sequence). The V and J ends lost 1 base and 7 bases respectively, with 10 bases between them. Full variable domain (missing parts from reference TRBV30 and TRBJ2-2): SQTIHQWPATLVQPVGSPLSLECTVEGTSNPNLYWYRQAAGRGLQLLFYSVGIGQISSEVPQNLSASRPQDRQFILSSKKLLLSDSGFYLCAWSGLLGGELFFGEGSRLTVL.

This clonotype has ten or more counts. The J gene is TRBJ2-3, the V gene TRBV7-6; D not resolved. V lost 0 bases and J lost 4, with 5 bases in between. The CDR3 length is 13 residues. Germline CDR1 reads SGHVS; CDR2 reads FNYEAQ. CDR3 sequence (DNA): TGTGCCAGCAGCTTAGCTGGGCCAGATACGCAGTATTTT. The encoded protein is CASSLAGPDTQYF.

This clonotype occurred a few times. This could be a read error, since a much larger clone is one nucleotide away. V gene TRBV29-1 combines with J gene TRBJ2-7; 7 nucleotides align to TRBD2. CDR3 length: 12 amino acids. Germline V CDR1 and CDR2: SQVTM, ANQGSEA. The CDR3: CSVSDGDYEQCF. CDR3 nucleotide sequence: TGCAGCGTTTCCGATGGGGACTACGAGCAGTGCTTC.

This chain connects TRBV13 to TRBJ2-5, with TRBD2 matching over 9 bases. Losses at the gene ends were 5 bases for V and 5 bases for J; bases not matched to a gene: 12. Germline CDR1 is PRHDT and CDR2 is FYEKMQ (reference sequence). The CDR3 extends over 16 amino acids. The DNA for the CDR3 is TGTGCCAGCAGCACGGGACTAGCAGAGGGTCTGGAGACCCAGTACTTC. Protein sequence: CASSTGLAEGLETQYF.

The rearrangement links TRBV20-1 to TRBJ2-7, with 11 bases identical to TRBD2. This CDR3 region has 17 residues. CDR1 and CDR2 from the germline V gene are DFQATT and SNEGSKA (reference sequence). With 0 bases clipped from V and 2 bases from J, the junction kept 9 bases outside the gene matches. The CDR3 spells CSARDQLLGLAAYEQYF. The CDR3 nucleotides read TGCAGTGCTAGAGATCAATTGCTGGGACTAGCGGCCTACGAGCAGTACTTC.

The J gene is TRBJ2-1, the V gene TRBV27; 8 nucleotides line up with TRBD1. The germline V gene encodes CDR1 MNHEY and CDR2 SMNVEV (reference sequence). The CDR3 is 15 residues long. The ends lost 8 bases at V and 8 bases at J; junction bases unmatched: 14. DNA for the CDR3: TGTGCCAGCGAATCTTTAGACAGGGGAAGGCATGAGCAGTTCTTC. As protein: CASESLDRGRHEQFF.

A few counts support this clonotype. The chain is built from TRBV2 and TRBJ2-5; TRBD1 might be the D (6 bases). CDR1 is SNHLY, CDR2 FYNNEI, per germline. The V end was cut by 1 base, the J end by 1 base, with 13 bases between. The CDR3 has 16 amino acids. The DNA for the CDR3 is TGTGCCAGCAGTGAAGGGTGGGGGCGGCCCCAAGAGACCCAGTACTTC. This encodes CASSEGWGRPQETQYF.

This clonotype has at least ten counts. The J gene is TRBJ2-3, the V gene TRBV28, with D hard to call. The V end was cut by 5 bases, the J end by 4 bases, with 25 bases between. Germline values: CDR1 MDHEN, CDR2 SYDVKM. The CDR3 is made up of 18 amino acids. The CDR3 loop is CASSPHWAASQTADTQYF. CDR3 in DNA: TGTGCCAGCAGTCCACACTGGGCAGCCTCACAGACCGCAGATACGCAGTATTTT.

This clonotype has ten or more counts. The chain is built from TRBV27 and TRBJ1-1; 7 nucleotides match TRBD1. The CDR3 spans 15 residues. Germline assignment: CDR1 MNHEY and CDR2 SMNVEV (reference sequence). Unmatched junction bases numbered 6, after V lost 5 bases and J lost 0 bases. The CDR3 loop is CASSPKQGMNTEAFF. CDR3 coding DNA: TGTGCCAGCAGTCCAAAACAGGGGATGAACACTGAAGCTTTCTTT.

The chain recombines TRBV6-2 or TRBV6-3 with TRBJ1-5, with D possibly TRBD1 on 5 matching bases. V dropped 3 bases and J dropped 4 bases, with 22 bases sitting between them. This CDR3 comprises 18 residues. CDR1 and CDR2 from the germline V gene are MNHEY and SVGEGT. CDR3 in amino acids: CASSYDRVFGGGNQPQHF. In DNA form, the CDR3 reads TGTGCCAGCAGTTATGATCGGGTCTTCGGGGGAGGGAATCAGCCCCAGCATTTT.

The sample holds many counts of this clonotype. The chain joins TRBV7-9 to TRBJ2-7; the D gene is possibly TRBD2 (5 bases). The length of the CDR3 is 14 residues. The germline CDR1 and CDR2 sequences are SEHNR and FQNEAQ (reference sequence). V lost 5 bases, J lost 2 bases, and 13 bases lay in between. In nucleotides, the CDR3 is TGTGCCAGCAGCCCAGCGGTCCCGCCCTACGAGCAGTACTTC. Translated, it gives CASSPAVPPYEQYF.

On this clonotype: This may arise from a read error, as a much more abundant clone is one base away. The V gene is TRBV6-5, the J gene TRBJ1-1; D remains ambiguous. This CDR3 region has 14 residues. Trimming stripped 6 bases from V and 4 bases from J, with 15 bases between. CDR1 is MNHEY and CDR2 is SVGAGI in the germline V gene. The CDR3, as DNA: TGTGCCAGCAGCCGTCCCCTCGAGCGCACTGAAGCTTTCTTT. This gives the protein CASSRPLERTEAFF.

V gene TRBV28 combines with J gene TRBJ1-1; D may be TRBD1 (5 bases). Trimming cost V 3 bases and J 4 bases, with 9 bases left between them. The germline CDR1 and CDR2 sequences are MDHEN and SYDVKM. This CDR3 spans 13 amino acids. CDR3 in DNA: TGTGCCAGCAGTTTTAAGGGGACCACTGAAGCTTTCTTT. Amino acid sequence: CASSFKGTTEAFF. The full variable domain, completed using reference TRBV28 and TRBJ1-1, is DVKVTQSSRYLVKRTGEKVFLECVQDMDHENMFWYRQDPGLGLRLIYFSYDVKMKEKGDIPEGYSVSREKKERFSLILESASTNQTSMYLCASSFKGTTEAFFGQGTRLTVV.

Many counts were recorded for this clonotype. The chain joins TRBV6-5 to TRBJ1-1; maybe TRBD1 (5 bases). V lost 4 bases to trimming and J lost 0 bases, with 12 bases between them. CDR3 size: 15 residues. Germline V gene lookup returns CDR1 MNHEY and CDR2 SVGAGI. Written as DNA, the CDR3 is TGTGCCAGCAGTTTCGGGGACCTAGTGAACACTGAAGCTTTCTTT. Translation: CASSFGDLVNTEAFF.

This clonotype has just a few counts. In DNA form, the CDR3 reads TGCAGTGCTAGGGGACAGGGGATTTCCTACGAGCAGTACTTC. Its protein product is CSARGQGISYEQYF. The V and J genes are TRBV20-1 and TRBJ2-7, with TRBD1 identical over 10 bases. CDR1 DFQATT and CDR2 SNEGSKA come from the germline V gene (reference sequence). The CDR3 runs 14 residues. The ends lost 3 bases at V and 1 base at J; junction bases unmatched: 3.

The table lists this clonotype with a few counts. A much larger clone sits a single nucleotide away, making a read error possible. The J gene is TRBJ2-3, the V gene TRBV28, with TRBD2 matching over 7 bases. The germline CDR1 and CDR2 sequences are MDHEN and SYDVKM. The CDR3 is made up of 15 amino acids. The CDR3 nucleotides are TGTGCCAGCAGCCCCGGGGGGTCTAGCACAGATACGCCGTATTTT. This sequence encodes CASSPGGSSTDTPYF.

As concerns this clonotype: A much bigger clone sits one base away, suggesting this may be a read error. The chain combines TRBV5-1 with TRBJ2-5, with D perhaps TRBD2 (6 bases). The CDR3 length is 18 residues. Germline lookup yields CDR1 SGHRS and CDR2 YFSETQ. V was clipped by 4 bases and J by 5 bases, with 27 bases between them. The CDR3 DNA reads TGCGCCAGCAGCCTCGACGGGGGTTATTCGGGGATAAGCGAGACCCAGTACTTC. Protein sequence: CASSLDGGYSGISETQYF. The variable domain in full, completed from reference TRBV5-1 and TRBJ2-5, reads KAGVTQTPRYLIKTRGQQVTLSCSPISGHRSVSWYQQTPGQGLQFLFEYFSETQRNKGNFPGRFSGRQFSNSRSEMNVSTLELGDSALYLCASSLDGGYSGISETQYFGPGTRLLVL.